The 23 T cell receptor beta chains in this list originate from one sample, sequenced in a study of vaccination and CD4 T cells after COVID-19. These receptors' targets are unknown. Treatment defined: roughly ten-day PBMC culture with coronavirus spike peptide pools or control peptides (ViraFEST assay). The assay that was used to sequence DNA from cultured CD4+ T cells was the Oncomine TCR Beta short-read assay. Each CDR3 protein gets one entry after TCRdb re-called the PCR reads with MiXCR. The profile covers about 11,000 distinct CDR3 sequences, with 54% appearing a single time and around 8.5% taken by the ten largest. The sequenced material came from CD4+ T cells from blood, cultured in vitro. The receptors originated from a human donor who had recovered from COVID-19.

This CDR3 reads CASSLAGAEQYF. The CDR3 nucleotides are TGCGCCAGCAGCTTGGCCGGAGCCGAGCAGTACTTC. J is TRBJ2-7 and V is TRBV5-1, with unresolved D. The CDR3 covers 12 residues. Trimming shortened V by 0 bases and J by 6 bases, and 7 bases separated the two germline ends. Germline V gene data show CDR1 as SGHRS and CDR2 as YFSETQ.

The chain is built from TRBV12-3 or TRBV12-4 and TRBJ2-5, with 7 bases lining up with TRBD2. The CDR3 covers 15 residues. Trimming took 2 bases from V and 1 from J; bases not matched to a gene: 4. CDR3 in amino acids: CASSLRAGSQETQYF. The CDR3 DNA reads TGTGCCAGCAGTTTACGAGCGGGAAGCCAAGAGACCCAGTACTTC.

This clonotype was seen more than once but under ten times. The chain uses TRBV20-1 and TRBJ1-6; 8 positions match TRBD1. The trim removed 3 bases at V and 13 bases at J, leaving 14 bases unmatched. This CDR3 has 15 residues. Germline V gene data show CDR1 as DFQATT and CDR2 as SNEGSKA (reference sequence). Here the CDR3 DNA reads TGCAGTGCTAGTCGTCAGGGGGCGGATTCAGCCCCCCTCCACTTT. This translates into CSASRQGADSAPLHF.

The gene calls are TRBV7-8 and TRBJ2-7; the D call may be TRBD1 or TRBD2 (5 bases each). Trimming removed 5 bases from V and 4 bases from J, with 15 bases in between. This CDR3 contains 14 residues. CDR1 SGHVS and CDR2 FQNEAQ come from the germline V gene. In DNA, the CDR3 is TGTGCCAGCAGCCAAGGGACGAACTCGTACGAGCAGTACTTC. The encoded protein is CASSQGTNSYEQYF.

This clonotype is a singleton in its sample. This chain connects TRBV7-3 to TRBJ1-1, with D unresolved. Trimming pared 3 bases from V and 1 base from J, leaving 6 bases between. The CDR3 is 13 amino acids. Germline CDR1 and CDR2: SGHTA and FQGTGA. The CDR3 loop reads CASSFAGNTEAFF. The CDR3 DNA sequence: TGTGCCAGCAGCTTCGCAGGGAACACTGAAGCTTTCTTT.

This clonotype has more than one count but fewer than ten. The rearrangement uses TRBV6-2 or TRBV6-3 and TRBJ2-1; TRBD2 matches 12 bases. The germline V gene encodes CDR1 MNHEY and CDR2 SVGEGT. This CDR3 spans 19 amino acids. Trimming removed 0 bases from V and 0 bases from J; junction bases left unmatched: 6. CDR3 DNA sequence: TGTGCCAGCAGTTACTCGACTAGCGGGGGCCCTGTCTCCTACAATGAGCAGTTCTTC. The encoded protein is CASSYSTSGGPVSYNEQFF.

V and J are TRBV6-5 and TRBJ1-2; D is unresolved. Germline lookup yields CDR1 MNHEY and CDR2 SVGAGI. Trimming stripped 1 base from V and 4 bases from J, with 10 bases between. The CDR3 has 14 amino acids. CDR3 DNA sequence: TGTGCCAGCAGTTACTTGTCTAATAGCTATGGCTACACCTTC. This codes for CASSYLSNSYGYTF.

DNA for the CDR3: TGTGCCAGTTCATTGTTGCGAGGGACGAATTCACCCCTCCACTTT. Translation gives CASSLLRGTNSPLHF. The chain recombines TRBV19 with TRBJ1-6; possibly TRBD1 for D (5 bases). CDR3 length: 15 residues. CDR1 and CDR2 (germline): LNHDA, SQIVND (reference sequence). The V gene lost 8 bases and the J gene lost 7 bases, with 18 bases spanning the gap.

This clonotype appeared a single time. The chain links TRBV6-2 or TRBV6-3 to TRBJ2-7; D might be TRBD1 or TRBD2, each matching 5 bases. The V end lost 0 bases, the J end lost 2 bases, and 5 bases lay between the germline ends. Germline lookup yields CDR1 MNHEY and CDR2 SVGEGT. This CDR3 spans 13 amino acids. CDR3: CASSYSGAYEQYF. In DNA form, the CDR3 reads TGTGCCAGCAGTTACTCGGGGGCCTACGAGCAGTACTTC.

CDR3 residues: CASSVQGTVLDTQYF. CDR3 nucleotide sequence: TGTGCCAGCAGTGTGCAGGGGACGGTCCTGGATACGCAGTATTTT. V usage is TRBV6-4 and J usage is TRBJ2-3; TRBD1 might be the D (6 bases). CDR3 length: 15 amino acids. V was shortened by 4 bases and J by 6 bases, with 17 bases between the two germline ends. Germline CDR1 MRHNA, CDR2 SNTAGT.

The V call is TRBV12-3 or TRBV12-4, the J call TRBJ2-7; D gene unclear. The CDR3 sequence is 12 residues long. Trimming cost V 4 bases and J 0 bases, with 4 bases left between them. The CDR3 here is CASSSSSYEQYF. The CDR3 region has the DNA TGTGCCAGCAGTTCCAGCTCCTACGAGCAGTACTTC.

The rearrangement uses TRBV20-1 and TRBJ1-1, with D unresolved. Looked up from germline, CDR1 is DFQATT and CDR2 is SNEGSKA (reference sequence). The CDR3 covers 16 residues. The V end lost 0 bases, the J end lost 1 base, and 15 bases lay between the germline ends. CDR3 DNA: TGCAGTGCTAGAGATCGAATCAAGACACCGAACACTGAAGCTTTCTTT. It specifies CSARDRIKTPNTEAFF.

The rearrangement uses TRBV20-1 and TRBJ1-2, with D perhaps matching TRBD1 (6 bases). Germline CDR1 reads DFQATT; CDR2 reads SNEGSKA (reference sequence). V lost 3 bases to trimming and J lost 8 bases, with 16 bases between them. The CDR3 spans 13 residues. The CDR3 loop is CSASRSGAEGYTF. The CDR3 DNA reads TGCAGTGCTAGCCGGTCGGGGGCGGAAGGCTACACCTTC.

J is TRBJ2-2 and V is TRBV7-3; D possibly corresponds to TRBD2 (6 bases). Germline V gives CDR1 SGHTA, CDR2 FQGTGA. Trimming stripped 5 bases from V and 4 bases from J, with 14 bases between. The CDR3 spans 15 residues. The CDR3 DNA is TGTGCCAGCAGCGCGACTAGAGCGGCCACCGGGGAGCTGTTTTTT. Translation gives CASSATRAATGELFF.

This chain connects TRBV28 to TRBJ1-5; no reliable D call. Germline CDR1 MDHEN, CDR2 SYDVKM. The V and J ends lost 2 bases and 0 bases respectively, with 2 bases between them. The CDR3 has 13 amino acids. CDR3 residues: CASSLSSNQPQHF. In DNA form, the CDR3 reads TGTGCCAGCAGTTTAAGTAGCAATCAGCCCCAGCATTTT.

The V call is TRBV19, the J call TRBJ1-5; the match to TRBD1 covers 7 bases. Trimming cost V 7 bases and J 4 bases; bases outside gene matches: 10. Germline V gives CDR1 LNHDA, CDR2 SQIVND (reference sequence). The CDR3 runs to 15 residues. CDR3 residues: CASTAGTAKNQPQHF. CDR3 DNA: TGTGCCAGTACCGCGGGGACAGCGAAAAATCAGCCCCAGCATTTT.

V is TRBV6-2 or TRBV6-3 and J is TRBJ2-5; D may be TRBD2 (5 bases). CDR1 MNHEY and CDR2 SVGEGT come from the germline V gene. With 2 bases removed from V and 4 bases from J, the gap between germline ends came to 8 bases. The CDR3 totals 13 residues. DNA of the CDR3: TGTGCCAGCAGTTACGGGCGGGTAGAGACCCAGTACTTC. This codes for CASSYGRVETQYF.

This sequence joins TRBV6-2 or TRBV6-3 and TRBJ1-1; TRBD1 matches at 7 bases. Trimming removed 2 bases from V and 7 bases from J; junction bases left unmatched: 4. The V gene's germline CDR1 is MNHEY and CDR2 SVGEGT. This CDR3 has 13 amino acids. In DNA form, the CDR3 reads TGTGCCAGCAGTTACGTCCGGGACAGTGAAGCTTTCTTT. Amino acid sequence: CASSYVRDSEAFF.

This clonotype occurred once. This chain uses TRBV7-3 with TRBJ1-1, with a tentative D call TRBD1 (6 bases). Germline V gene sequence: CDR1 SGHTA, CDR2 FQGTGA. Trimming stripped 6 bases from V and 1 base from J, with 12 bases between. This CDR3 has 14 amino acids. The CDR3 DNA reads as TGTGCCAGCAGTGCACAGGGTAAGAACACTGAAGCTTTCTTT. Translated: CASSAQGKNTEAFF.

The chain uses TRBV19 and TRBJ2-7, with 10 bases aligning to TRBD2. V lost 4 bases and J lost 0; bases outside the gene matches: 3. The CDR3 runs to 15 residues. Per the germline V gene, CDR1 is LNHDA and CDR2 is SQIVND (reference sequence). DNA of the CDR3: TGTGCCAGTAGTAGGCTAGCGGGGGACTCCTACGAGCAGTACTTC. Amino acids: CASSRLAGDSYEQYF.

CDR3 amino acids: CASRERDYNSPLHF. CDR3 nucleotides: TGTGCCAGCAGGGAACGGGATTATAATTCACCCCTCCACTTT. The chain recombines TRBV6-1 with TRBJ1-6; D remains unclear. Germline CDR1 is MNHNS and CDR2 is SASEGT. The CDR3 contains 14 residues. Deletions cut 6 bases from V and 4 bases from J, with 10 bases between.

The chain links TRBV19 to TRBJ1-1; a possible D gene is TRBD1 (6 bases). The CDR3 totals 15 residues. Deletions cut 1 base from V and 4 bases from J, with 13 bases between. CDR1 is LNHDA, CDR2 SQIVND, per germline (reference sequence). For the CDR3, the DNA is TGTGCCAGTAGTATAGTTAACAGGGAATCCACTGAAGCTTTCTTT. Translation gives CASSIVNRESTEAFF.

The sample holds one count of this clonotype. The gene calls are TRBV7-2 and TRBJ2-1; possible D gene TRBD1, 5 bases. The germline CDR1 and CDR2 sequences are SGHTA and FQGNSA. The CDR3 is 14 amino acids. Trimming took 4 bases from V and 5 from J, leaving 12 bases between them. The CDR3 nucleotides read TGTGCCAGCAGCTCATTCGGACACGACAATGAGCAGTTCTTC. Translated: CASSSFGHDNEQFF. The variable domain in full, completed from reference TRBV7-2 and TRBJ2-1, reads GAGVSQSPSNKVTEKGKDVELRCDPISGHTALYWYRQSLGQGLEFLIYFQGNSAPDKSGLPSDRFSAERTGGSVSTLTIQRTQQEDSAVYLCASSSFGHDNEQFFGPGTRLTVL.